This TCR beta chain was documented in a study of identical twins. General observations from the study: Invariant T cells like MAIT and iNKT could partly confound the zero-insertion analyses. The study found excess low generation probability among twin-shared out-of-frame alpha sequences.

TCRdb reprocessed the 5' RACE reads via MiXCR and lists one record per CDR3 protein. The sample shows around 140,000 distinct CDR3 sequences, under 4.5% of them seen only once. This clonotype was counted at least ten times. Its cognate antigen is unknown. This clonotype originated in a man aged 18 to 29 in good health. Sequenced sample: memory T cells sorted from blood.

CDR3 amino acids: CASSFSLLRSNEQFF. The CDR3 coding sequence is TGTGCCAGCAGTTTTTCTCTTTTAAGGAGTAATGAGCAGTTCTTC. The V call is TRBV28, the J call TRBJ2-1; D gene unclear. V was shortened by 3 bases and J by 7 bases, with 16 bases between the two germline ends. The CDR3 extends over 15 amino acids. Germline V gives CDR1 MDHEN, CDR2 SYDVKM. The variable domain in full, completed from reference TRBV28 and TRBJ2-1, reads DVKVTQSSRYLVKRTGEKVFLECVQDMDHENMFWYRQDPGLGLRLIYFSYDVKMKEKGDIPEGYSVSREKKERFSLILESASTNQTSMYLCASSFSLLRSNEQFFGPGTRLTVL.